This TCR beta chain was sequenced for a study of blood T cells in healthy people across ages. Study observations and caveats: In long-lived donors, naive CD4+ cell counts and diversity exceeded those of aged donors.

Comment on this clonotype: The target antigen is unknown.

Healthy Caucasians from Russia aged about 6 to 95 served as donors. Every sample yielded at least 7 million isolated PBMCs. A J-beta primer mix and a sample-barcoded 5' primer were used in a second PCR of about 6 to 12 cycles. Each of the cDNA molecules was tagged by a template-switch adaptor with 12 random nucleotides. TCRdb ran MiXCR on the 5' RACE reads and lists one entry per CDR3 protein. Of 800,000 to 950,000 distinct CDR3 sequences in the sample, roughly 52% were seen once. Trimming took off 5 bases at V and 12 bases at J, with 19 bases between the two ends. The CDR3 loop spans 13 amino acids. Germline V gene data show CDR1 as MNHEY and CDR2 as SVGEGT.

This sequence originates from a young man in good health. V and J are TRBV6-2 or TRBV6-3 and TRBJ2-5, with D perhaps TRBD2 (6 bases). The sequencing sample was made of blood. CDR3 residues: CASSRDFLRVEYF. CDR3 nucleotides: TGTGCCAGCAGTCGGGACTTCCTACGAGTGGAGTACTTC.